This TCR beta chain came from a study of control samples from healthy donors and cancer patients. The CDR3 loop spans 15 amino acids. Trimming removed 7 bases from V and 2 bases from J; junction bases left unmatched: 10. CDR1 is MDHEN and CDR2 is SYDVKM in the germline V gene. Libraries were prepared by immunoSEQ multiplex PCR; TCRdb keeps only in-frame clonotypes and omits some of them. This table has about 75,000 clones, less than 95% appearing once. The clonotype comes from a woman in her 40s in good health. Sequenced input: blood. The rearrangement links TRBV28 to TRBJ1-2; 7 nucleotides line up with TRBD1. CDR3 nucleotides: TGTGCCAGCATCCTCAGGGGGAGCCAAAACTATGGCTACACCTTC. Amino acid sequence: CASILRGSQNYGYTF.